The 12 T cell receptor beta chains below come from one sample, sequenced in a study of blood T cell repertoires in COVID-19. Sequencing was performed with immunoSEQ multiplex PCR; in TCRdb, only in-frame clones are kept and a portion is missing. Here the sample spans around 300,000 clones, 75% to 90% being singletons. The sample comprised peripheral blood. These receptors were obtained from a woman in her twenties or thirties who had recovered from COVID-19.

This clone was counted a single time. The rearrangement uses TRBV7-2 and TRBJ1-3; 8 bases are shared with TRBD1. Germline CDR1 SGHTA, CDR2 FQGNSA. The CDR3 runs to 15 residues. Trimming took 2 bases from V and 4 from J; bases not matched to a gene: 4. The DNA of the CDR3 is TGTGCCAGCAGCTTAACAGGGGGTAGCGGAAACACCATATATTTT. This codes for CASSLTGGSGNTIYF.

This sequence joins TRBV24-1 and TRBJ2-5, with TRBD1 matching 8 bases. CDR1 is KGHDR and CDR2 is SFDVKD in the germline V gene. J gave up 1 base and V 4 bases, and 4 bases lay outside the gene matches. This CDR3 is 15 amino acids long. CDR3 in DNA: TGTGCCACCAGTGACTCCGACAGGGGCCAAGAGACCCAGTACTTC. Translation: CATSDSDRGQETQYF.

The chain carries TRBV19 and TRBJ2-1, with TRBD2 matching 10 bases. CDR1 is LNHDA and CDR2 is SQIVND in the germline V gene (reference sequence). CDR3 length: 16 residues. Losses at the gene ends were 2 bases for V and 9 bases for J; bases not matched to a gene: 10. CDR3 region: CASSISMSGGASEQFF. The DNA for the CDR3 is TGTGCCAGTAGTATAAGTATGAGCGGGGGGGCCTCTGAGCAGTTCTTC.

The chain carries TRBV5-4 and TRBJ1-2; 7 bases are a match to TRBD1. The trim removed 0 bases at V and 8 bases at J, leaving 7 bases unmatched. The CDR3 spans 14 residues. CDR1 and CDR2 (germline): SGHNT, YYREEE (reference sequence). CDR3 sequence reads: CASSLATGNGGYTF. The CDR3 coding sequence is TGTGCCAGCAGCTTGGCGACAGGGAACGGGGGCTACACCTTC.

The V and J genes are TRBV5-4 and TRBJ2-3; 10 nucleotides line up with TRBD2. Germline trimming cut 5 bases from V and 1 base from J; bases unmatched to any gene: 4. This CDR3 is built from 15 residues. Per germline, CDR1 SGHNT and CDR2 YYREEE (reference sequence). CDR3 loop: CASRPGLAGTDTQYF. DNA for the CDR3: TGTGCCAGCAGACCCGGACTAGCGGGCACAGATACGCAGTATTTT.

A remark on this clone: The sample contains more than one DNA sequence encoding this CDR3. The chain links TRBV27 to TRBJ2-7; 8 bases match TRBD1. The germline CDR1 and CDR2 sequences are MNHEY and SMNVEV (reference sequence). V dropped 6 bases and J dropped 1; count of bases not matched to a gene: 2. This CDR3 has 13 amino acids. CDR3 in DNA: TGTGCCAGCAGAAGACAGGGGTCCTACGAGCAGTACTTC. It specifies CASRRQGSYEQYF.

This chain uses TRBV3-1 (or the pseudogene TRBV3-2) with TRBJ2-5, with 8 bases lining up with TRBD2. The CDR3 is 15 amino acids. The V gene end was trimmed by 2 bases and the J gene end by 5 bases; junction bases not matched to a gene: 7. Germline-derived CDR1 and CDR2 are LGHDT and YNNKEL (reference sequence). The CDR3 region has the DNA TGTGCCAGCAGCCAACCCTCCCGGGGGGGGGAGACCCAGTACTTC. Its translation: CASSQPSRGGETQYF.

The CDR3 sequence: CASSVDRGRNNEQFF. CDR3 bases: TGTGCCAGCAGCGTAGATCGGGGGAGAAACAATGAGCAGTTCTTC. V and J are TRBV9 and TRBJ2-1; D is perhaps TRBD2 (6 bases). V lost 0 bases and J 5 bases, leaving 12 bases between the germline ends. The CDR3 consists of 15 residues. Germline-derived CDR1 and CDR2 are SGDLS and YYNGEE.

The chain is built from TRBV6-5 and TRBJ1-4; weak D call: TRBD1 (5 bases). The V gene's germline CDR1 is MNHEY and CDR2 SVGAGI. The CDR3 is 16 residues long. The germline V and J ends were trimmed by 2 bases and 4 bases, with 14 bases remaining between them. CDR3 sequence (DNA): TGTGCCAGCAGTTACCCGATGGGGCAGAGTAATGAAAAACTGTTTTTT. Protein: CASSYPMGQSNEKLFF.

The V gene is TRBV3-1 (or the pseudogene TRBV3-2), the J gene TRBJ2-5; D unclear. V lost 0 bases and J lost 11, with 7 bases in between. This CDR3 has 11 amino acids. Per germline, CDR1 LGHDT and CDR2 YNNKEL (reference sequence). The chain's CDR3 is CASSQEINQYF. The CDR3 DNA reads TGTGCCAGCAGCCAAGAAATTAATCAGTACTTC.

Only one count was recorded for this clone. V is TRBV30 and J is TRBJ2-7, with TRBD2 identical over 9 bases. With 8 bases clipped from V and 6 bases from J, the junction kept 5 bases outside the gene matches. Looked up from germline, CDR1 is GTSNPN and CDR2 is SVGIG (reference sequence). This CDR3 has 11 residues. CDR3 sequence: CAGTSLVEQYF. The CDR3 nucleotides are TGTGCCGGGACTAGCCTAGTCGAGCAGTACTTC.

This chain links TRBV5-1 with TRBJ1-4, with 10 nucleotides matching TRBD1. The germline gives CDR1 SGHRS, CDR2 YFSETQ. The CDR3 covers 15 residues. The V gene end was trimmed by 4 bases and the J gene end by 5 bases; junction bases not matched to a gene: 5. In DNA, the CDR3 is TGCGCCAGCAGCCGCTGGACAGGGGGAAATGAAAAACTGTTTTTT. This translates into CASSRWTGGNEKLFF.